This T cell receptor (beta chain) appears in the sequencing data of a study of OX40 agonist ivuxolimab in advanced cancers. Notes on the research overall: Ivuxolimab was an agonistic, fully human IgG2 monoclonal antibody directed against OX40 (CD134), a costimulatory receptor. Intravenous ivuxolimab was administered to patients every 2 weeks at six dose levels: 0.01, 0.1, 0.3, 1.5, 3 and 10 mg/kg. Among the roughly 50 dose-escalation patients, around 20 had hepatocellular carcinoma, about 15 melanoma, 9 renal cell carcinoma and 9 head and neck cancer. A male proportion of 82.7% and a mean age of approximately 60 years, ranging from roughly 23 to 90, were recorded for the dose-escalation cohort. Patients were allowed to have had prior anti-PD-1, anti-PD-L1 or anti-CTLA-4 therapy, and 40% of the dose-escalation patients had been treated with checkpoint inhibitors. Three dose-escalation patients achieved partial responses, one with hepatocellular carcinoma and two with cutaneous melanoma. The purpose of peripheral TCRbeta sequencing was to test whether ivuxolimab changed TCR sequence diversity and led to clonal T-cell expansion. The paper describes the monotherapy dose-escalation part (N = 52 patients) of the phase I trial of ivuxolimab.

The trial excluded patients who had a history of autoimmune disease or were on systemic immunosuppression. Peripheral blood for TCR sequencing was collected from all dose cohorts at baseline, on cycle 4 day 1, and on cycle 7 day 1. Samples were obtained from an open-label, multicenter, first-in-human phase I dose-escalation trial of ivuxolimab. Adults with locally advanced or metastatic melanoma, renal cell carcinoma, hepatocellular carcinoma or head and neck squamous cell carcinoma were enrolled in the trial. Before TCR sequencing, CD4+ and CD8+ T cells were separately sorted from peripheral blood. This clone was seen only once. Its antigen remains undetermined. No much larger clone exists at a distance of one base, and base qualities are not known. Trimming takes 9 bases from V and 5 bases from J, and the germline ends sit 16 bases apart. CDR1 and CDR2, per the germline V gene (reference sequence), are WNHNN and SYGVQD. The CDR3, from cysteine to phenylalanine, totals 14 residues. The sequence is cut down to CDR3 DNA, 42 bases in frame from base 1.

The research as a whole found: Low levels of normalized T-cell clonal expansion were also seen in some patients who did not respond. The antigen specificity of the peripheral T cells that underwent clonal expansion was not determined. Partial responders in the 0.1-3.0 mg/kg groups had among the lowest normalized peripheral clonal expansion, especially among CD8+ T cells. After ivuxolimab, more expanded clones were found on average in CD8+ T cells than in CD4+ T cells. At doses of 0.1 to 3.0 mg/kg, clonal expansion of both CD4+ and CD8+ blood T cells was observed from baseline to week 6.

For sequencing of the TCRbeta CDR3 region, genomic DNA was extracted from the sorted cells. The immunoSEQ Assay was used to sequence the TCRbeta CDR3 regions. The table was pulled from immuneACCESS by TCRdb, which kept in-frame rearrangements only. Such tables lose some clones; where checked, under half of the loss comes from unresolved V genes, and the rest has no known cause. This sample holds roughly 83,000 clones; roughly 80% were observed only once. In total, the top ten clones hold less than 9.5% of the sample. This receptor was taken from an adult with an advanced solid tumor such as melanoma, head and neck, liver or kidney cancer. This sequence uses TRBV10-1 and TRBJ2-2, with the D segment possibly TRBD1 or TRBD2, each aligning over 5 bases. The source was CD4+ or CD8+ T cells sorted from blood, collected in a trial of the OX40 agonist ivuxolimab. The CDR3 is CASGGPDGTGELFF. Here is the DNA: TGCGCCAGTGGGGGTCCAGATGGGACCGGGGAGCTGTTTTTT.